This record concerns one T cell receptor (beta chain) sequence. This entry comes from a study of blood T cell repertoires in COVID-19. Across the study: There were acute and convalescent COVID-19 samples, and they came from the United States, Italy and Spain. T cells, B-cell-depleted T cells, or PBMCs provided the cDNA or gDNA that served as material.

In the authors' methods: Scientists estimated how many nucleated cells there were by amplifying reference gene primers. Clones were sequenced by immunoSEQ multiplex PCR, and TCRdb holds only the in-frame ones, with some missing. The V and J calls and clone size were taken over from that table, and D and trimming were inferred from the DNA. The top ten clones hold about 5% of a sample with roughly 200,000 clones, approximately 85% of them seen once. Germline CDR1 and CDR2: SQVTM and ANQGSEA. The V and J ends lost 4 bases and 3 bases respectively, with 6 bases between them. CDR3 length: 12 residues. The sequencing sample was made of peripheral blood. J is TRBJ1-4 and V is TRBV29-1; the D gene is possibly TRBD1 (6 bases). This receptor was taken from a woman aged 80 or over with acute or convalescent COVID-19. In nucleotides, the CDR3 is TGCAGCGTTGCAGGGGCTAATGAAAAACTGTTTTTT. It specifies CSVAGANEKLFF.